This T cell receptor (beta chain) was observed in a study of circulating tumor DNA in untreated peripheral T-cell lymphoma. General observations from the study: Baseline tissues yielded approximately 83% and baseline serum 65% to 75% tumor-specific clonotype detection.

This CDR3 contains 15 residues. Trimming pared 5 bases from V and 0 bases from J, leaving 13 bases between. Germline CDR1 reads SGHNT; CDR2 reads YENEEA. Repertoires were generated with immunoSEQ multiplex PCR, while TCRdb's copy carries only in-frame clones and drops some. The data contain almost 9,000 clones, about 84% of them singletons. A word on this clone: The antigen is undetermined.

Tumor tissue was collected at baseline, before treatment began. The sequence was obtained from a human donor with peripheral T-cell lymphoma. The sample comprised tumor tissue. This rearrangement joins TRBV11-3 to TRBJ2-5; no definite D call. The CDR3 DNA reads as TGTGCCAGCAGCCACGAGGCTCTATACCAAGAGACCCAGTACTTC. Its protein is CASSHEALYQETQYF.